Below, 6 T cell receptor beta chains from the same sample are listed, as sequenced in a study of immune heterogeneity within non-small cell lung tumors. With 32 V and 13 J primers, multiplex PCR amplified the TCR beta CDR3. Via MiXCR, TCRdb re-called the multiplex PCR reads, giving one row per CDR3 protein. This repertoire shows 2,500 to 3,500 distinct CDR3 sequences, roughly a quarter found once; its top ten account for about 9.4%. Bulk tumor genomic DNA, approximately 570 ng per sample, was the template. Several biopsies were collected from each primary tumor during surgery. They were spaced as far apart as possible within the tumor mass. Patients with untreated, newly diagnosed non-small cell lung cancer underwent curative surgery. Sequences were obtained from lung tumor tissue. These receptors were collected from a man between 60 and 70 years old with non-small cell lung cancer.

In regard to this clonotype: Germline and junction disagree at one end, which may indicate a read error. The CDR3 loop is CVSSTGGAYEQYF. For the CDR3, the DNA is TGCGTCAGCAGCACTGGGGGGGCCTACGAGCAGTACTTC. V gene TRBV5-1 combines with J gene TRBJ2-7; 7 bases are a match to TRBD2. Germline CDR1 is SGHRS and CDR2 is YFSETQ. The CDR3 length is 13 residues. The full variable domain, completed using reference TRBV5-1 and TRBJ2-7, is KAGVTQTPRYLIKTRGQQVTLSCSPISGHRSVSWYQQTPGQGLQFLFEYFSETQRNKGNFPGRFSGRQFSNSRSEMNVSTLELGDSALYLCVSSTGGAYEQYFGPGTRLTVT.

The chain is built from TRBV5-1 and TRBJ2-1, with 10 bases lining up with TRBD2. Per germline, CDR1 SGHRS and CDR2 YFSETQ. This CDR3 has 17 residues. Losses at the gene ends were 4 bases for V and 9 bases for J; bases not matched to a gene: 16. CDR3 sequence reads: CASSGVRTSGPVAEQFF. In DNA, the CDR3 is TGCGCCAGCAGCGGGGTGCGGACTAGCGGTCCCGTGGCTGAGCAGTTCTTC. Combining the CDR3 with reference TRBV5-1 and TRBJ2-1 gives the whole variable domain KAGVTQTPRYLIKTRGQQVTLSCSPISGHRSVSWYQQTPGQGLQFLFEYFSETQRNKGNFPGRFSGRQFSNSRSEMNVSTLELGDSALYLCASSGVRTSGPVAEQFFGPGTRLTVL.

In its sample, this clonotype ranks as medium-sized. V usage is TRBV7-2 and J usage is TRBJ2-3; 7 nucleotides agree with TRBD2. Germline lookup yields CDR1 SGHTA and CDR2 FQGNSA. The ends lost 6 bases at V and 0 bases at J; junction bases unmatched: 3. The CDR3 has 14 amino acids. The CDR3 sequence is CASRLAASTDTQYF. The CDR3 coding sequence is TGTGCCAGCAGGCTAGCGGCTAGCACAGATACGCAGTATTTT.

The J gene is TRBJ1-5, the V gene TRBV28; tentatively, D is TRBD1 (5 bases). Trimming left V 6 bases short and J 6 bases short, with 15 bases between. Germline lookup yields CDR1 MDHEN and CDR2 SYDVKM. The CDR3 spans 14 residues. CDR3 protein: CASRTVQGSQPQHF. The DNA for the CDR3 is TGTGCCAGCAGGACCGTTCAGGGATCTCAGCCCCAGCATTTT.

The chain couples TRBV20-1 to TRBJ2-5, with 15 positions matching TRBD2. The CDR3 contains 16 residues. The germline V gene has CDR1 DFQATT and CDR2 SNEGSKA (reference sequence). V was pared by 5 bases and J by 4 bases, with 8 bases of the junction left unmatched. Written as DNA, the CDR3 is TGCAGTGCTTCGGGACTAGCGGGAGGCGGGGGAGAGACCCAGTACTTC. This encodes CSASGLAGGGGETQYF.

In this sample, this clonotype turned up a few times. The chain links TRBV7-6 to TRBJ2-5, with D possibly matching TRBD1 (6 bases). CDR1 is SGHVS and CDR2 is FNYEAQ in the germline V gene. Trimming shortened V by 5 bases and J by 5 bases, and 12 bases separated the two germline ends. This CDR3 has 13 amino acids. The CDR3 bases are TGTGCCAGCAGCCATTACAGGGATGAGACCCAGTACTTC. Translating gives CASSHYRDETQYF.